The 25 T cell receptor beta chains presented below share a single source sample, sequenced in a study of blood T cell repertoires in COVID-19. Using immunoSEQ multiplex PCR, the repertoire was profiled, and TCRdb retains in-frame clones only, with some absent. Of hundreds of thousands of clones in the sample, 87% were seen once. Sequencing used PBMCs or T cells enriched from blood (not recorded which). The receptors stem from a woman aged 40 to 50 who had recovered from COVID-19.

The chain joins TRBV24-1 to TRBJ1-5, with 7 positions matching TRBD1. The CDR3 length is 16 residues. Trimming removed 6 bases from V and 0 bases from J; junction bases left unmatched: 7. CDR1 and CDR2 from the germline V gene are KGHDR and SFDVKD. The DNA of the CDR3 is TGTGCCACCAGTAAAGGGGGCCCGTATAGCAATCAGCCCCAGCATTTT. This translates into CATSKGGPYSNQPQHF.

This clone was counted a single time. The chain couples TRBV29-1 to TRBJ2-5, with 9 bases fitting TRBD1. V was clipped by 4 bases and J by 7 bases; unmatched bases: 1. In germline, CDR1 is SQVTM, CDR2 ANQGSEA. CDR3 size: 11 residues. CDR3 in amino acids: CSVGQGGTQYF. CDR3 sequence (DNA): TGCAGCGTTGGACAGGGGGGGACCCAGTACTTC.

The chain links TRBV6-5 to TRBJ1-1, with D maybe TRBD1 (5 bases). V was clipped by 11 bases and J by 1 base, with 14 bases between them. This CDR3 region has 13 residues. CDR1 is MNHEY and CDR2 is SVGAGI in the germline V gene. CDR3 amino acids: CAGRTGPNTEAFF. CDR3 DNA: TGTGCCGGACGAACAGGACCGAACACTGAAGCTTTCTTT.

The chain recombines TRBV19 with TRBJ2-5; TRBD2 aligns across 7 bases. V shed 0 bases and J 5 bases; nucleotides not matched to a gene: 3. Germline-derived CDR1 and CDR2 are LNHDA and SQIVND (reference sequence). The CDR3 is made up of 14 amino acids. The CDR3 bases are TGTGCCAGTAGTATAGATGTGGGGGGGGAGACCCAGTACTTC. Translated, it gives CASSIDVGGETQYF. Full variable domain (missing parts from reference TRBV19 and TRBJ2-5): DGGITQSPKYLFRKEGQNVTLSCEQNLNHDAMYWYRQDPGQGLRLIYYSQIVNDFQKGDIAEGYSVSREKKESFPLTVTSAQKNPTAFYLCASSIDVGGETQYFGPGTRLLVL.

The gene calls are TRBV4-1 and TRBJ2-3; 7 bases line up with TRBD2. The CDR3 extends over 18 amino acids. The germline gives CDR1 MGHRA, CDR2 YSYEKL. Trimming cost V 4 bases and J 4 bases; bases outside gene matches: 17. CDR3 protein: CASSRTRNFSPLPDTQYF. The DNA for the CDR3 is TGCGCCAGCAGCCGGACTAGAAATTTCTCACCCCTCCCAGATACGCAGTATTTT.

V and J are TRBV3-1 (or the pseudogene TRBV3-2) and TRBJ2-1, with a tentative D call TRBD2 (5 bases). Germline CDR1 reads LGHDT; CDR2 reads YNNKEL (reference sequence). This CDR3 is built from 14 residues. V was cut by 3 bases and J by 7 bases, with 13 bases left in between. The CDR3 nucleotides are TGTGCCAGCAGCCATTGGGGTTCGGGGAATGAGCAGTTCTTC. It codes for CASSHWGSGNEQFF.

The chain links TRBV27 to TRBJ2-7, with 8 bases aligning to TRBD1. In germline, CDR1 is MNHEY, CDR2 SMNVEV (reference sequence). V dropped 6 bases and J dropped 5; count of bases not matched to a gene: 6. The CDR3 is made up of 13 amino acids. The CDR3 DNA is TGTGCCAGCAGAACAGGGGGACGCGACGAGCAGTACTTC. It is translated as CASRTGGRDEQYF.

The chain's CDR3 is CALSIGTGPQHF. The CDR3 DNA reads TGTGCCCTTTCGATAGGGACAGGGCCCCAGCATTTT. The V call is TRBV30, the J call TRBJ1-5; TRBD1 matches at 8 bases. The germline CDR1 and CDR2 sequences are GTSNPN and SVGIG (reference sequence). The CDR3 extends over 12 amino acids. V lost 8 bases and J lost 9; bases outside the gene matches: 9.

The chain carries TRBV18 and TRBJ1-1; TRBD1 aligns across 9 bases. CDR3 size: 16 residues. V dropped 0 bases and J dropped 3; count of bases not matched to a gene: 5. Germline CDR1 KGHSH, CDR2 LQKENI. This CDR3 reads CASSPPVTGGHTEAFF. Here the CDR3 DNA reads TGTGCCAGCTCACCACCGGTGACAGGGGGGCACACTGAAGCTTTCTTT.

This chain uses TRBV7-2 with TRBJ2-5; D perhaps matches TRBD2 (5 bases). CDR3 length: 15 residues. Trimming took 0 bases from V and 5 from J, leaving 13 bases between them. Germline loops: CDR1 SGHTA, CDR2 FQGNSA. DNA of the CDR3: TGTGCCAGCAGCTTAGCGTGGCTCGGGGAGGAGACCCAGTACTTC. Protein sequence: CASSLAWLGEETQYF.

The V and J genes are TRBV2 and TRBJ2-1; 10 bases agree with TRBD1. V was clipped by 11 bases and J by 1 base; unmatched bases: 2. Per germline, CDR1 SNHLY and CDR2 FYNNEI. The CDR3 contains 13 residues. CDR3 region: CAGGQGSYNEQFF. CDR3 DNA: TGTGCCGGGGGACAGGGGTCCTACAATGAGCAGTTCTTC.

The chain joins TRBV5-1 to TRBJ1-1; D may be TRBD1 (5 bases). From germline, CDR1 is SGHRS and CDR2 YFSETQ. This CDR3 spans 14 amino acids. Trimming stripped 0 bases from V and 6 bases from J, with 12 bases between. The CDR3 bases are TGCGCCAGCAGCTTGGGGGGCACTCCCCCTGAAGCTTTCTTT. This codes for CASSLGGTPPEAFF.

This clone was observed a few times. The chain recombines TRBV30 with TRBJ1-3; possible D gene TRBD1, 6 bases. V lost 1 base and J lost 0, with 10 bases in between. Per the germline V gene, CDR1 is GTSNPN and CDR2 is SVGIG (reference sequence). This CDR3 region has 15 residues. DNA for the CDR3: TGTGCCTGGAGTGGACAGGCTATCTCTGGAAACACCATATATTTT. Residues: CAWSGQAISGNTIYF.

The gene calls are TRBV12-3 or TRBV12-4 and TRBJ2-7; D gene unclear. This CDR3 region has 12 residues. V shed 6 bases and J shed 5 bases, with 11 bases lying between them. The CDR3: CASSVGVDEQYF. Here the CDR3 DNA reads TGTGCCAGCAGCGTCGGAGTGGACGAGCAGTACTTC.

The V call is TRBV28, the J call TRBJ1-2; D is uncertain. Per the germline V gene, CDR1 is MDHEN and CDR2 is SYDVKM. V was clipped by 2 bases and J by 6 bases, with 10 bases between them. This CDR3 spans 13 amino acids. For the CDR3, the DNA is TGTGCCAGCAGTTTACAACTAGAGGATGGCTACACCTTC. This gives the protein CASSLQLEDGYTF.

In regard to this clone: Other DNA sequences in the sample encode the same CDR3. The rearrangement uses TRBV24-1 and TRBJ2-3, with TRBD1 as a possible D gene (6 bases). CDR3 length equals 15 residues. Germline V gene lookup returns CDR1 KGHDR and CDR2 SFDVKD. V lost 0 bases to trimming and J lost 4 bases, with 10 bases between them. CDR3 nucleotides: TGTGCCACCAGTGATTTGGGGCAGGGGTCAGATACGCAGTATTTT. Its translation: CATSDLGQGSDTQYF.

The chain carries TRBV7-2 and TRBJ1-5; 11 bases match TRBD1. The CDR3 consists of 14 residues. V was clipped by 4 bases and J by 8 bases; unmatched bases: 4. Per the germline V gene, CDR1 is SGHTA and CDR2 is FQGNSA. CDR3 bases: TGTGCCAGCAGCTCGGACAGGGGGCTTGAGCCCCAGCATTTT. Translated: CASSSDRGLEPQHF.

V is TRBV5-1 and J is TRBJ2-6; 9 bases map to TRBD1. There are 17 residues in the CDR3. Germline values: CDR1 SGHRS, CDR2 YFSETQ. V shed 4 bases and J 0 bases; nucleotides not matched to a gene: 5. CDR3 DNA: TGCGCCAGCAGCCCCGGGACAGGGAACTCTGGGGCCAACGTCCTGACTTTC. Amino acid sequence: CASSPGTGNSGANVLTF.

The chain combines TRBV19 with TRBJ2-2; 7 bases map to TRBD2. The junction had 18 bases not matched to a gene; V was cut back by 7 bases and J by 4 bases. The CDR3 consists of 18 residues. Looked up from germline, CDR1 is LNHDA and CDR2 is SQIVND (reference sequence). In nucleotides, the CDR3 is TGTGCCAGTATGGCGCCCCGATTTGGGGGGGGAATCACCGGGGAGCTGTTTTTT. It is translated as CASMAPRFGGGITGELFF.

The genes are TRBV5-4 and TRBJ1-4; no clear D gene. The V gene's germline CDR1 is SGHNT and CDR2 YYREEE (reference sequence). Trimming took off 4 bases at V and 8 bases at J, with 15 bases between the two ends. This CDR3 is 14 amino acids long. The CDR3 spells CASSVSGLQEKLFF. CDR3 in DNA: TGTGCCAGCAGCGTTTCGGGTCTCCAAGAAAAACTGTTTTTT.

CDR3 DNA: TGTGCCAGCAGAGTACAGGGACCCGGGCCCCAGCATTTT. This gives the protein CASRVQGPGPQHF. This sequence joins TRBV28 and TRBJ1-5; D may be TRBD1 (6 bases). The germline CDR1 and CDR2 sequences are MDHEN and SYDVKM. V was clipped by 6 bases and J by 9 bases, with 15 bases between them. This CDR3 spans 13 amino acids.

The CDR3 sequence is CASSLDSTQETQYF. In DNA, the CDR3 is TGCGCCAGCAGCTTGGACTCTACTCAAGAGACCCAGTACTTC. The rearrangement uses TRBV5-1 and TRBJ2-5; D gene unclear. This CDR3 has 14 amino acids. CDR1 is SGHRS, CDR2 YFSETQ, per germline. V was clipped by 0 bases and J by 2 bases, with 8 bases between them.

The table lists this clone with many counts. The CDR3 DNA follows: TGCGCCAGCAGCTTGGCTCTTGAACGGAACTATGGCTACACCTTC. Its translation is CASSLALERNYGYTF. The chain has TRBV5-1 and TRBJ1-2; no reliable D call. Germline V lookup: CDR1 SGHRS, CDR2 YFSETQ. V was clipped by 0 bases and J by 2 bases, with 11 bases between them. This CDR3 has 15 residues.

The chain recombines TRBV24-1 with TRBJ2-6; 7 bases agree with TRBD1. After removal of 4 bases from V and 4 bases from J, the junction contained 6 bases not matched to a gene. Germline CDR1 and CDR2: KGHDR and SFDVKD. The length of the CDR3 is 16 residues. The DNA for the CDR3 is TGTGCCACCAGTGAGCCAAAGGGACAGGGGGCCAACGTCCTGACTTTC. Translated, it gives CATSEPKGQGANVLTF.

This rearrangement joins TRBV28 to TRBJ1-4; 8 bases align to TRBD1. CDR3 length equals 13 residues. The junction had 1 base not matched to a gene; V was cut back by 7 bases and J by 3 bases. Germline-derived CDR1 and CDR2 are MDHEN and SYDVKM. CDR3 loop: CASMDRANEKLFF. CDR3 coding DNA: TGTGCCAGCATGGACAGGGCTAATGAAAAACTGTTTTTT.